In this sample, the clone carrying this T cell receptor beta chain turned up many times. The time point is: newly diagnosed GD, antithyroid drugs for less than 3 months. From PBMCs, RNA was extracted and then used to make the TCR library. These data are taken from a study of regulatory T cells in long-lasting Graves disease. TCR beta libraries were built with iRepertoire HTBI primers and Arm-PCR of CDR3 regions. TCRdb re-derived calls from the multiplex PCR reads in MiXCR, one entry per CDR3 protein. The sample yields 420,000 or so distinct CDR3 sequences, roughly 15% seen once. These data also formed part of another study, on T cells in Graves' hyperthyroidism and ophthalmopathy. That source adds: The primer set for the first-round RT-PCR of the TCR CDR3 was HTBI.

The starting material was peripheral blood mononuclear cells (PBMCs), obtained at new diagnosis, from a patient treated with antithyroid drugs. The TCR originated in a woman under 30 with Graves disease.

The CDR3 spells CASSLMGAPGDEQYF. The CDR3 DNA sequence: TGTGCCAGCAGCTTAATGGGGGCCCCTGGGGACGAGCAGTACTTC. The chain links TRBV7-3 to TRBJ2-7; a weak D match, TRBD1 (6 bases). V was cut by 1 base and J by 5 bases, with 15 bases left in between. The CDR3 has 15 amino acids. CDR1 and CDR2 (germline): SGHTA, FQGTGA.